A single sample is the source of the 28 T cell receptor beta chains below, sequenced in a study of T cell responses to AZD1222 COVID-19 vaccine. Profiled with immunoSEQ multiplex PCR; TCRdb holds only in-frame clones, not every one. The profile covers some 110,000 clones, with approximately 86% appearing a single time and about 8.8% taken by the ten largest. Sample: peripheral blood, taken on day 0 of AZD1222 vaccination. The receptors derive from an adult in good health.

The rearrangement uses TRBV5-8 and TRBJ2-7; 8 bases line up with TRBD1. Germline CDR1 reads SGHTS; CDR2 reads YDEGEE. V gave up 4 bases and J gave up 3 bases; unmatched junction bases: 15. CDR3 length: 17 amino acids. The CDR3 sequence: CASSPGTGARQLYEQYF. CDR3 nucleotide sequence: TGTGCCAGCAGCCCCGGGACAGGTGCCAGGCAACTCTACGAGCAGTACTTC.

The rearrangement uses TRBV19 and TRBJ1-3; TRBD1 matches at 9 bases. J gave up 4 bases and V 5 bases, and 6 bases lay outside the gene matches. There are 15 residues in the CDR3. Germline CDR1 LNHDA, CDR2 SQIVND (reference sequence). In DNA, the CDR3 is TGTGCCAGTAGTGTAACCGGGACAGGGGGAAACACCATATATTTT. It yields the protein CASSVTGTGGNTIYF.

This clone was seen a single time. V and J are TRBV2 and TRBJ1-2; 7 bases line up with TRBD1. There are 14 residues in the CDR3. From germline, CDR1 is SNHLY and CDR2 FYNNEI. V was pared by 3 bases and J by 2 bases, with 3 bases of the junction left unmatched. CDR3 nucleotide sequence: TGTGCCAGCAGTGATGACAGGGAAAACTATGGCTACACCTTC. Translation: CASSDDRENYGYTF. Full variable domain (remainder filled in from reference TRBV2 and TRBJ1-2): EPEVTQTPSHQVTQMGQEVILRCVPISNHLYFYWYRQILGQKVEFLVSFYNNEISEKSEIFDDQFSVERPDGSNFTLKIRSTKLEDSAMYFCASSDDRENYGYTFGSGTRLTVV.

This sequence joins TRBV30 and TRBJ2-7; maybe TRBD1 (6 bases). The CDR3 loop spans 14 amino acids. V dropped 4 bases and J dropped 1 base, with 14 bases sitting between them. Germline CDR1 and CDR2: GTSNPN and SVGIG (reference sequence). Here the CDR3 DNA reads TGTGCCTGGACGGAACAGGGAGTTTCCTACGAGCAGTACTTC. It codes for CAWTEQGVSYEQYF.

V gene TRBV9 combines with J gene TRBJ2-1; the D is unclear. Germline V lookup: CDR1 SGDLS, CDR2 YYNGEE. The V end lost 0 bases, the J end lost 8 bases, and 9 bases lay between the germline ends. The CDR3 length is 13 residues. The CDR3 region has the DNA TGTGCCAGCAGCGTAGACTATAAAGATGAGCAGTTCTTC. Amino acid sequence: CASSVDYKDEQFF.

The chain employs TRBV30 and TRBJ1-2; tentative D call: TRBD1 (5 bases). This CDR3 has 13 amino acids. CDR1 GTSNPN and CDR2 SVGIG come from the germline V gene (reference sequence). V dropped 0 bases and J dropped 3 bases, with 8 bases sitting between them. CDR3 sequence: CAWSVGTHYGYTF. DNA of the CDR3: TGTGCCTGGAGTGTAGGGACCCACTATGGCTACACCTTC.

The chain has TRBV7-2 and TRBJ2-7; a weak D match, TRBD2 (6 bases). The CDR3 is 14 amino acids. The V end was cut by 6 bases, the J end by 3 bases, with 15 bases between. The germline CDR1 and CDR2 sequences are SGHTA and FQGNSA. The CDR3 bases are TGTGCCAGCAGGACGGGAGTTCTAGGCTACGAGCAGTACTTC. Protein: CASRTGVLGYEQYF.

This rearrangement joins TRBV10-3 to TRBJ1-6, with D possibly TRBD1 on 6 matching bases. The germline V and J ends were trimmed by 0 bases and 5 bases, with 14 bases remaining between them. Germline assignment: CDR1 ENHRY and CDR2 SYGVKD. The CDR3 runs to 17 residues. The CDR3 here is CAISESGRGSNNSPLHF. CDR3 nucleotides: TGTGCCATCAGTGAGTCCGGCAGGGGTTCGAATAATTCACCCCTCCACTTT.

The chain recombines TRBV27 with TRBJ1-4; TRBD1 agrees at 8 bases. Germline V gene data show CDR1 as MNHEY and CDR2 as SMNVEV (reference sequence). The CDR3 runs to 13 residues. The J segment lost 8 bases and the V segment lost 8 bases, leaving 7 bases of the junction unmatched. The CDR3 loop reads CASHPQGAEKLFF. Here the CDR3 DNA reads TGTGCCAGCCATCCCCAGGGGGCCGAAAAACTGTTTTTT.

V usage is TRBV4-3 and J usage is TRBJ1-2, with 7 bases that match TRBD1. CDR1 and CDR2 from the germline V gene are LGHNA and YSLEER. The CDR3 has 15 residues. The trim removed 1 base at V and 5 bases at J, leaving 7 bases unmatched. Here the CDR3 reads CASSQGRDSAYGYTF. The CDR3 nucleotides read TGCGCCAGCAGCCAAGGCCGGGACAGCGCATATGGCTACACCTTC.

The genes are TRBV7-3 and TRBJ1-6; 7 bases map to TRBD1. Germline V gene lookup returns CDR1 SGHTA and CDR2 FQGTGA. The CDR3 length is 15 residues. The trim removed 1 base at V and 9 bases at J, leaving 6 bases unmatched. Written as DNA, the CDR3 is TGTGCCAGCAGCTTAAGCAGGGGGGGAGGTTCACCCCTCCACTTT. Residues: CASSLSRGGGSPLHF.

V gene TRBV30 combines with J gene TRBJ2-7, with TRBD1 matching 7 bases. The CDR3 sequence is 14 residues long. The germline gives CDR1 GTSNPN, CDR2 SVGIG (reference sequence). The J segment lost 5 bases and the V segment lost 0 bases, leaving 7 bases of the junction unmatched. The CDR3 DNA reads as TGTGCCTGGAGTGTACCCCGGACAGGCCACGAGCAGTACTTC. It codes for CAWSVPRTGHEQYF.

The J gene is TRBJ2-3, the V gene TRBV9; 7 positions match TRBD1. With 5 bases clipped from V and 2 bases from J, the junction kept 14 bases outside the gene matches. The CDR3 runs to 17 residues. Germline CDR1 reads SGDLS; CDR2 reads YYNGEE. The CDR3 sequence: CASSLGGGNSVTDTQYF. The CDR3, as DNA: TGTGCCAGCAGTCTAGGGGGCGGCAACTCAGTCACAGATACGCAGTATTTT.

The rearrangement uses TRBV7-9 and TRBJ1-1; 8 bases agree with TRBD1. Trimming removed 5 bases from V and 7 bases from J; junction bases left unmatched: 3. CDR1 and CDR2 from the germline V gene are SEHNR and FQNEAQ (reference sequence). The CDR3 consists of 12 residues. CDR3 in DNA: TGTGCCAGCAGCGACAGGGGTAGTGAAGCTTTCTTT. The encoded protein is CASSDRGSEAFF.

A single count supports this clone. V usage is TRBV9 and J usage is TRBJ1-3, with 9 bases lining up with TRBD1. Germline-derived CDR1 and CDR2 are SGDLS and YYNGEE. The trim removed 2 bases at V and 5 bases at J, leaving 8 bases unmatched. This CDR3 is 16 amino acids long. The chain's CDR3 is CASSVRGTGRRNTIYF. The CDR3 DNA reads as TGTGCCAGCAGCGTCAGGGGGACAGGGAGGAGAAACACCATATATTTT.

The gene calls are TRBV7-2 and TRBJ1-6, with 8 bases matching TRBD1. The V gene end was trimmed by 1 base and the J gene end by 1 base; junction bases not matched to a gene: 0. This CDR3 region has 16 residues. The germline gives CDR1 SGHTA, CDR2 FQGNSA. The CDR3 sequence: CASSLGQGSYNSPLHF. The CDR3 region has the DNA TGTGCCAGCAGCTTAGGACAGGGGTCCTATAATTCACCCCTCCACTTT.

This chain links TRBV27 with TRBJ1-1; 8 bases fit TRBD1. Unmatched junction bases numbered 7, after V lost 2 bases and J lost 11 bases. Germline V gives CDR1 MNHEY, CDR2 SMNVEV (reference sequence). The CDR3 is 13 residues long. The CDR3 nucleotides read TGTGCCAGCAGTTTAGCGACAGGGGTGGACGCTTTCTTT. Translated: CASSLATGVDAFF.

The V call is TRBV9, the J call TRBJ2-7; the match to TRBD2 covers 8 bases. Per germline, CDR1 SGDLS and CDR2 YYNGEE. V shed 3 bases, J shed 6 bases, and the junction held 11 bases outside the gene matches. CDR3 size: 15 residues. CDR3 in amino acids: CASSGSEGLDLEQYF. Written as DNA, the CDR3 is TGTGCCAGCAGCGGATCGGAGGGACTAGACCTCGAGCAGTACTTC. Looking up the rest from reference TRBV9 and TRBJ2-7 gives the full variable domain: DSGVTQTPKHLITATGQRVTLRCSPRSGDLSVYWYQQSLDQGLQFLIQYYNGEERAKGNILERFSAQQFPDLHSELNLSSLELGDSALYFCASSGSEGLDLEQYFGPGTRLTVT.

The rearrangement links TRBV5-1 to TRBJ2-7; no reliable D call. Trimming shortened V by 3 bases and J by 5 bases, and 15 bases separated the two germline ends. The CDR3 runs to 14 residues. CDR1 SGHRS and CDR2 YFSETQ come from the germline V gene. In nucleotides, the CDR3 is TGCGCCAGCAGCTCCGTCTCTAGAGAAAACGAGCAGTACTTC. Translated: CASSSVSRENEQYF.

The genes are TRBV12-3 or TRBV12-4 and TRBJ2-7, with unresolved D. The CDR3 is 11 amino acids. Trimming shortened V by 8 bases and J by 0 bases, and 5 bases separated the two germline ends. CDR3 in amino acids: CASRSSYEQYF. The CDR3 region has the DNA TGTGCCAGCCGGTCCTCCTACGAGCAGTACTTC.

The gene calls are TRBV7-8 and TRBJ2-2; possibly TRBD2 for D (5 bases). Trimming took off 5 bases at V and 7 bases at J, with 11 bases between the two ends. The CDR3 is made up of 13 amino acids. CDR1 SGHVS and CDR2 FQNEAQ come from the germline V gene. CDR3 sequence (DNA): TGTGCCAGCAGCCCCTTCGGGGTCGGGGAGCTGTTTTTT. It codes for CASSPFGVGELFF.

The chain links TRBV6-4 to TRBJ1-4; D call uncertain. Trimming cost V 2 bases and J 5 bases, with 15 bases left between them. Germline CDR1 and CDR2: MRHNA and SNTAGT. This CDR3 has 16 amino acids. The CDR3 nucleotides are TGTGCCAGCAGTGACCCCGGTCAGGCCGAGAATGAAAAACTGTTTTTT. It codes for CASSDPGQAENEKLFF.

This chain joins TRBV7-9 and TRBJ2-1; 8 bases are shared with TRBD1. The CDR3 sequence is 14 residues long. Germline CDR1 reads SEHNR; CDR2 reads FQNEAQ (reference sequence). With V trimmed by 2 bases and J by 5 bases, 2 bases remained unmatched. The CDR3: CASSLRTGNNEQFF. The CDR3 DNA sequence: TGTGCCAGCAGCTTAAGGACAGGGAACAATGAGCAGTTCTTC.

V is TRBV2 and J is TRBJ1-1; D remains ambiguous. Germline V gives CDR1 SNHLY, CDR2 FYNNEI. The length of the CDR3 is 15 residues. With 1 base removed from V and 5 bases from J, the gap between germline ends came to 14 bases. The CDR3 bases are TGTGCCAGCAGTGAAGATAGGGTACGGGGTACTGAAGCTTTCTTT. Its translation is CASSEDRVRGTEAFF. Supplemented by reference TRBV2 and TRBJ1-1, the full variable domain reads EPEVTQTPSHQVTQMGQEVILRCVPISNHLYFYWYRQILGQKVEFLVSFYNNEISEKSEIFDDQFSVERPDGSNFTLKIRSTKLEDSAMYFCASSEDRVRGTEAFFGQGTRLTVV.

This chain joins TRBV2 and TRBJ2-2, with 12 bases lining up with TRBD2. The germline V gene has CDR1 SNHLY and CDR2 FYNNEI. This CDR3 contains 15 residues. With 8 bases clipped from V and 6 bases from J, the junction kept 7 bases outside the gene matches. The CDR3 protein is CASARTSGAPGELFF. The CDR3 DNA sequence: TGTGCCAGCGCCAGGACTAGCGGGGCTCCCGGGGAGCTGTTTTTT.

The chain links TRBV2 to TRBJ2-5; TRBD1 aligns across 10 bases. The germline V gene encodes CDR1 SNHLY and CDR2 FYNNEI. The CDR3 sequence is 16 residues long. V lost 8 bases to trimming and J lost 5 bases; unmatched junction nucleotides: 14. DNA of the CDR3: TGTGCCAGCTCCCACGGGACAGGGGCCGGCAAGGAGACCCAGTACTTC. It yields the protein CASSHGTGAGKETQYF.

The CDR3, as DNA: TGTGCCAGCCGTCTGGCGGGAGGATCCAATGAGCAGTTCTTC. Its protein is CASRLAGGSNEQFF. The rearrangement joins TRBV6-5 to TRBJ2-1; TRBD2 agrees at 8 bases. Germline values: CDR1 MNHEY, CDR2 SVGAGI. The CDR3 is made up of 14 amino acids. Losses at the gene ends were 8 bases for V and 6 bases for J; bases not matched to a gene: 9.

CDR3 residues: CASSPRGGADEKLFF. In nucleotides, the CDR3 is TGTGCCAGCTCACCACGGGGGGGCGCGGACGAAAAACTGTTTTTT. The chain recombines TRBV18 with TRBJ1-4, with a possible D match to TRBD1 (6 bases). V lost 1 base to trimming and J lost 8 bases, with 14 bases between them. The CDR3 is 15 amino acids. The germline V gene encodes CDR1 KGHSH and CDR2 LQKENI.